This entry describes one T cell receptor beta chain. Antigen specificity is unknown. CDR1 and CDR2 (germline): SGDLS, YYNGEE. Trimming removed 0 bases from V and 0 bases from J, with 10 bases in between. This CDR3 has 16 amino acids. These data are taken from a study of CD8 T cell repertoires and HIV-1 epitope variants. As for the study in general: Controls were a CMV, EBV and flu pool, Ebola AY9, and no peptide.

Produced via immunoSEQ multiplex PCR; TCRdb's table is partial and in-frame only. The sample contains several thousand clones, 66% of which appear only once. Study-level points and caveats: No clonotypes responded to the TAALDMSHF plasma variant; about five recognized KF9, one HW9.

Material: cultured CD8+ T cells derived from PBMCs. The TCR was taken from a male donor with HIV. The chain is built from TRBV9 and TRBJ2-1, with unresolved D. The CDR3 DNA sequence: TGTGCCAGCAGCGTAGATATGGTGAGCTCCTACAATGAGCAGTTCTTC. Protein: CASSVDMVSSYNEQFF.